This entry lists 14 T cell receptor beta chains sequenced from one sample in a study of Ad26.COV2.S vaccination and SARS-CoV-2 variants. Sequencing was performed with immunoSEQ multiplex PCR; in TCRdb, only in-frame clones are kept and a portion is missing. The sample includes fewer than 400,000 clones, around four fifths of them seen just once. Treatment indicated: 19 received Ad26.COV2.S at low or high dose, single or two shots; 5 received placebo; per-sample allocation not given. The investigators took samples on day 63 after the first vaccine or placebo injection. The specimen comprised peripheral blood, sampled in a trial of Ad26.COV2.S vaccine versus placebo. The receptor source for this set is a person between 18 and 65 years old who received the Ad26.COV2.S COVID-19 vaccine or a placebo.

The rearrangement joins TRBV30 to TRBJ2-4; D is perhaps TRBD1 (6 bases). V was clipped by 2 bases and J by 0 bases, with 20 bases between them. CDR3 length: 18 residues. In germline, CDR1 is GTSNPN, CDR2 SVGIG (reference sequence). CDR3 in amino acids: CAWSRGTRGNIAKNIQYF. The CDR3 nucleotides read TGTGCCTGGAGTCGTGGGACAAGAGGAAACATAGCCAAAAACATTCAGTACTTC.

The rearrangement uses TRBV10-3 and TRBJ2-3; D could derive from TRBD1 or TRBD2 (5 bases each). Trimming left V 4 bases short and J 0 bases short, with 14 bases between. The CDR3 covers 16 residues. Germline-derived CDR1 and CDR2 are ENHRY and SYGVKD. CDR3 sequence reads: CAISGSLGRSTDTQYF. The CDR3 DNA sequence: TGTGCCATCAGTGGATCTCTGGGACGTAGCACAGATACGCAGTATTTT.

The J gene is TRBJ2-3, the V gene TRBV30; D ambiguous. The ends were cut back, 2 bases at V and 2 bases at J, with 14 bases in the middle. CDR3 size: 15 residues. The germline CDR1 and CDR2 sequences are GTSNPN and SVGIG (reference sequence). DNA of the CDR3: TGTGCCTGGAGTCGGGCGGTTTATGCCACAGATACGCAGTATTTT. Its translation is CAWSRAVYATDTQYF.

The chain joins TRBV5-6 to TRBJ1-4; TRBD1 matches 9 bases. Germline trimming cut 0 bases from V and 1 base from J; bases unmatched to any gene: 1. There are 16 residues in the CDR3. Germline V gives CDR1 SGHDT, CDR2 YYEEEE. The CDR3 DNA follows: TGTGCCAGCAGCTTGGGGACAGGGGAAACTAATGAAAAACTGTTTTTT. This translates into CASSLGTGETNEKLFF. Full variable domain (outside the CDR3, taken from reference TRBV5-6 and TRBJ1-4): DAGVTQSPTHLIKTRGQQVTLRCSPKSGHDTVSWYQQALGQGPQFIFQYYEEEERQRGNFPDRFSGHQFPNYSSELNVNALLLGDSALYLCASSLGTGETNEKLFFGSGTQLSVL.

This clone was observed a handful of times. The DNA of the CDR3 is TGTGCCAGCTCACAGGGGACAGGGGGCCTCCGAAGCAATCAGCCCCAGCATTTT. It encodes CASSQGTGGLRSNQPQHF. The V gene is TRBV18, the J gene TRBJ1-5; TRBD1 matches 12 bases. Trimming at V came to 4 bases and at J to 1 base, leaving 8 bases not matched to a gene. Per germline, CDR1 KGHSH and CDR2 LQKENI. This CDR3 contains 18 residues.

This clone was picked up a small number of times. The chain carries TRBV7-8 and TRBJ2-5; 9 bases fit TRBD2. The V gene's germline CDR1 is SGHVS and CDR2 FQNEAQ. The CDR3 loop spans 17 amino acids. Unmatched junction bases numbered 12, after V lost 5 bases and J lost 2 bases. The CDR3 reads CASSASRSGGRQETQYF. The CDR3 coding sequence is TGTGCCAGCAGCGCTTCCCGGAGCGGGGGGCGTCAAGAGACCCAGTACTTC.

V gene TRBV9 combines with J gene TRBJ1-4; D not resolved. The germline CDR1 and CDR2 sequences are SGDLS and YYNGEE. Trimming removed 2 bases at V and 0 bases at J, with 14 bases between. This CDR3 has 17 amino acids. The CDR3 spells CASSVGEQAATNEKLFF. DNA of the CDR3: TGTGCCAGCAGCGTGGGAGAGCAGGCGGCAACTAATGAAAAACTGTTTTTT. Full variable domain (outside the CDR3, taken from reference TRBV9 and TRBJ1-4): DSGVTQTPKHLITATGQRVTLRCSPRSGDLSVYWYQQSLDQGLQFLIQYYNGEERAKGNILERFSAQQFPDLHSELNLSSLELGDSALYFCASSVGEQAATNEKLFFGSGTQLSVL.

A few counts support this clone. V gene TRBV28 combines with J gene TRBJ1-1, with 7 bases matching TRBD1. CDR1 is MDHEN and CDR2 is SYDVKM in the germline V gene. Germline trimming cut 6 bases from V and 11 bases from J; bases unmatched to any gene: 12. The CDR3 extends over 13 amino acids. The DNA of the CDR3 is TGTGCCAGCAGCACGGGACAGTCGAGGACGGCTTTCTTT. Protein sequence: CASSTGQSRTAFF. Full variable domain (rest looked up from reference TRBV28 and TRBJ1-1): DVKVTQSSRYLVKRTGEKVFLECVQDMDHENMFWYRQDPGLGLRLIYFSYDVKMKEKGDIPEGYSVSREKKERFSLILESASTNQTSMYLCASSTGQSRTAFFGQGTRLTVV.

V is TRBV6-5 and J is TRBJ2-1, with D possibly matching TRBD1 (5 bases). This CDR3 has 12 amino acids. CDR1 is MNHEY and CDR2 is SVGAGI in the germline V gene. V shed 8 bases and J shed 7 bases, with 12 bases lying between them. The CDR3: CASSLPGNEQFF. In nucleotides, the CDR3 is TGTGCCAGCTCGTTGCCAGGGAATGAGCAGTTCTTC.

CDR3 nucleotide sequence: TGCGCCAGCAGCTTGATCGCCAGGACGAACACCGGGGAGCTGTTTTTT. This translates into CASSLIARTNTGELFF. The chain uses TRBV5-1 and TRBJ2-2; D is unclear. CDR1 and CDR2 (germline): SGHRS, YFSETQ. Trimming removed 1 base at V and 0 bases at J, with 10 bases between. The CDR3 is 16 amino acids.

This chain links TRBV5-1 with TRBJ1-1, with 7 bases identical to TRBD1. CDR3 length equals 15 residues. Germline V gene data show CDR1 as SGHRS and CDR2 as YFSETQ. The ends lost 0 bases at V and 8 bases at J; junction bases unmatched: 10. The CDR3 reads CASSLDPGGLKEAFF. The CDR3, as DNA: TGCGCCAGCAGCTTGGACCCAGGGGGGCTTAAGGAAGCTTTCTTT.

CDR3 nucleotide sequence: TGTGCCAGCAGCAAACAGACAGGGGGAAGTTATTCACCCCTCCACTTT. Its translation is CASSKQTGGSYSPLHF. The rearrangement uses TRBV5-4 and TRBJ1-6; 9 bases line up with TRBD1. Germline CDR1 SGHNT, CDR2 YYREEE (reference sequence). Trimming took 4 bases from V and 8 from J; bases not matched to a gene: 10. The CDR3 spans 16 residues.

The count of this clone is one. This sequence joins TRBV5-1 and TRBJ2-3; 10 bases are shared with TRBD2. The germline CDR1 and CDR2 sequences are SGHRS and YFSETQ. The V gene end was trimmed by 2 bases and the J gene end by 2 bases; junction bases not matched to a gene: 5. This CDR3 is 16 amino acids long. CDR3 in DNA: TGCGCCAGCAGCTTCAATAGCGGGGGGCCCACAGATACGCAGTATTTT. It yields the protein CASSFNSGGPTDTQYF.

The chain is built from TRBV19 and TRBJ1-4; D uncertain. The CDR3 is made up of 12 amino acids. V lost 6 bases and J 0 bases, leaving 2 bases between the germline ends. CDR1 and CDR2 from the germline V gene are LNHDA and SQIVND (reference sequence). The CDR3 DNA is TGTGCCAGTAGCGCAACTAATGAAAAACTGTTTTTT. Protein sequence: CASSATNEKLFF.